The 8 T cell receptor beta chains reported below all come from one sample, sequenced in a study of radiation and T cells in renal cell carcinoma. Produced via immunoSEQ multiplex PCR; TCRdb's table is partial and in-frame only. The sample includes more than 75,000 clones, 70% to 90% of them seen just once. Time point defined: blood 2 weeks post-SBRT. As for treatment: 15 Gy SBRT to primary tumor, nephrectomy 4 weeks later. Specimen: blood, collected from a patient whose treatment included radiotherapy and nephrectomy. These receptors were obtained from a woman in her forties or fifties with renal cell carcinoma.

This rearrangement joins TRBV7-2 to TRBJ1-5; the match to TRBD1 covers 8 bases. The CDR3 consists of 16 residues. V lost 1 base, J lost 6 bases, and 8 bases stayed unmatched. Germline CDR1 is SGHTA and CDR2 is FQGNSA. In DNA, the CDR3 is TGTGCCAGCAGCTTAGTGGGACAGGCGGGTGGTCAGCCCCAGCATTTT. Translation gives CASSLVGQAGGQPQHF.

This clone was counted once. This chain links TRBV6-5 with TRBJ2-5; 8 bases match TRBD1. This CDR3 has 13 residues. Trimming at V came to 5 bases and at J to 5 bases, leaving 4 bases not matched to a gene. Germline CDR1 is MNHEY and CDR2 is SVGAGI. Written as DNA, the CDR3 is TGTGCCAGCAGTCGGACAGGGAAGGAGACCCAGTACTTC. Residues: CASSRTGKETQYF.

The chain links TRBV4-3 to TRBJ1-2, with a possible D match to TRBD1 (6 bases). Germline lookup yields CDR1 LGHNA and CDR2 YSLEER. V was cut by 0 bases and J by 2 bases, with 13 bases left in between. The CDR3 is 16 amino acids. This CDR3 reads CASSQDPRQGNYGYTF. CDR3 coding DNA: TGCGCCAGCAGCCAAGATCCGCGGCAGGGGAACTATGGCTACACCTTC.

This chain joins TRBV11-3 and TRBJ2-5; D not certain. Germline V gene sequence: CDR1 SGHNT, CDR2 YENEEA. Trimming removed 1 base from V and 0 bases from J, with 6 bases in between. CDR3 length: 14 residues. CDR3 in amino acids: CASSLGGNQETQYF. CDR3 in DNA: TGTGCCAGCAGCTTAGGGGGAAACCAAGAGACCCAGTACTTC.

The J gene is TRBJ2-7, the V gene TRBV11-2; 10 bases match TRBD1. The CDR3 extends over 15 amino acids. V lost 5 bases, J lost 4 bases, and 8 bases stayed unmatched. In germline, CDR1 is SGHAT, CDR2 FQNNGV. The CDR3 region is CASSPIGTGAYEQYF. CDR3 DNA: TGTGCCAGCAGCCCTATAGGGACAGGGGCGTACGAGCAGTACTTC.

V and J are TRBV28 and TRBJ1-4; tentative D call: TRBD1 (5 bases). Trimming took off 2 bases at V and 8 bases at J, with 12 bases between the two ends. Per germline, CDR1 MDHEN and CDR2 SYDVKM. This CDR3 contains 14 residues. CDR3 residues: CASSLVMGREKLFF. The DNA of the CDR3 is TGTGCCAGCAGTTTAGTAATGGGGCGAGAAAAACTGTTTTTT. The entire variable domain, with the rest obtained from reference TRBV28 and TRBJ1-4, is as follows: DVKVTQSSRYLVKRTGEKVFLECVQDMDHENMFWYRQDPGLGLRLIYFSYDVKMKEKGDIPEGYSVSREKKERFSLILESASTNQTSMYLCASSLVMGREKLFFGSGTQLSVL.

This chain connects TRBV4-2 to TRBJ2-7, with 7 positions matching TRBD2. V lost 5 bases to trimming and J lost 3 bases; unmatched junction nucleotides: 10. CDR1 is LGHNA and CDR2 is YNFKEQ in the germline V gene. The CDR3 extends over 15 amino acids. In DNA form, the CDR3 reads TGTGCCAGCAGCAGCGGGACGGCTTCTGGCTACGAGCAGTACTTC. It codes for CASSSGTASGYEQYF.

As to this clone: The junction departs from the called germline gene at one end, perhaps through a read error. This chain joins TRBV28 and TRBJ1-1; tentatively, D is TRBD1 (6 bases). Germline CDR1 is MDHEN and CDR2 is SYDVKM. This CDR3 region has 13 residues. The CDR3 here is CASSSTGNPEAFF. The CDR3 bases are TGTGCCAGCAGTTCCACAGGGAACCCTGAAGCTTTCTTT.